This entry concerns a single TCR beta chain. This entry belongs to a study of cytomegalovirus exposure and HLA in healthy donors. The CDR3 consists of 13 residues. Germline loops: CDR1 LNHDA, CDR2 SQIVND (reference sequence). V dropped 4 bases and J dropped 5 bases, with 9 bases sitting between them. Amplification used 60 Vbeta primers and 13 Jbeta primers. The assay was immunoSEQ multiplex PCR, and TCRdb's table has in-frame clones only and misses some. The sample records around 210,000 clones, more than 70% being singletons. The specimen was PBMCs. The origin of this receptor is a boy younger than 18 in good health and CMV-seronegative. V gene TRBV19 combines with J gene TRBJ1-5; possible D gene TRBD1, 5 bases. In DNA, the CDR3 is TGTGCCAGTAGTAAGGACACAGATCAGCCCCAGCATTTT. It yields the protein CASSKDTDQPQHF.